Listed here are 2 T cell receptor beta chains from one sample, sequenced in a study of blood T cell repertoires in COVID-19. The data were produced by immunoSEQ multiplex PCR, yet TCRdb's version contains in-frame clones alone and is incomplete. Seen here are around 190,000 clones, more than 80% observed once, and the top ten hold roughly 7%. Sample: peripheral blood. The receptors shown here come from a human donor in a cohort sampled during active COVID-19.

The chain uses TRBV11-2 and TRBJ1-2, with no clear D. The V end was cut by 1 base, the J end by 3 bases, with 9 bases between. This CDR3 region has 14 residues. CDR1 is SGHAT, CDR2 FQNNGV, per germline. The CDR3 bases are TGTGCCAGCAGCTTAGTGTCGGGTCACTATGGCTACACCTTC. Translation gives CASSLVSGHYGYTF.

The rearrangement uses TRBV6-1 and TRBJ2-5, with a possible D match to TRBD2 (5 bases). CDR1 MNHNS and CDR2 SASEGT come from the germline V gene. This CDR3 has 14 amino acids. Trimming stripped 2 bases from V and 5 bases from J, with 12 bases between. The CDR3 spells CASSEMHRGETQYF. The CDR3 coding sequence is TGTGCCAGCAGTGAAATGCACCGCGGGGAGACCCAGTACTTC.